This TCR beta chain came from a study of human T cells and chemical hapten exposure. Study-wide points: Positive correlation was observed between PT1 expanded TCR counts and patch test score. Given that the donors had alopecia, their immune response may differ from that seen in healthy people. With regard to DPC sensitization, TCRs above 1 in 1000 frequency did not change.

Specified time point: pre-sensitization, week 0. The treatment here: therapeutic diphenylcyclopropenone sensitization with weekly scalp DPC. Individual cDNA molecules in this library carried unique molecular identifiers. Each CDR3 protein is one row after TCRdb ran MiXCR on the RACE reads. This repertoire shows 200,000 to 300,000 distinct CDR3 sequences, 7% to 10% found once; its top ten account for over 2%. The ends were cut back, 0 bases at V and 8 bases at J, with 8 bases in the middle. Germline V CDR1 and CDR2: SEHNR, FQNEAQ (reference sequence). This CDR3 contains 13 residues. This clonotype was counted ten times or more. The target antigen is unknown.

J is TRBJ1-5 and V is TRBV7-9; D is unclear. The sample in question was whole blood, obtained in connection with sensitization to the hapten diphenylcyclopropenone (DPC). This sequence was found in a woman aged 40 to 50 with alopecia areata. Some clones in this sample may be carry-over from other donors' samples. The CDR3 loop is CASSLARGEPQHF. In nucleotides, the CDR3 is TGTGCCAGCAGCTTAGCGCGGGGTGAGCCCCAGCATTTT. The variable domain in full, with the rest retrieved from reference TRBV7-9 and TRBJ1-5, is DTGVSQNPRHKITKRGQNVTFRCDPISEHNRLYWYRQTLGQGPEFLTYFQNEAQLEKSRLLSDRFSAERPKGSFSTLEIQRTEQGDSAMYLCASSLARGEPQHFGDGTRLSIL.